A selection of T cell receptor beta chains follows, all from one sample in a study of PD-1 blockade in classical Hodgkin lymphoma. Profiling relied on immunoSEQ multiplex PCR, and the TCRdb table lists in-frame clones only, not all of them. The table has tens of thousands of clones, nearly 90% seen once. The material was peripheral blood mononuclear cells (PBMCs), obtained before the fourth cycle of nivolumab. These receptors came from a human donor with classical Hodgkin lymphoma. Both conserved end residues are trimmed from each CDR3.

v_gene: TRBV5-1; j_gene: TRBJ2-2; CDR3aa: ASSLGPGELF
v_gene: TRBV29-1; j_gene: TRBJ1-2; CDR3aa: SVEGSGPRVGYT
v_gene: TRBV4-2; j_gene: TRBJ1-1; CDR3aa: ASSPGQDFMNTEAF
v_gene: TRBV30; j_gene: TRBJ2-4; CDR3aa: AWRQQGTPGNIQY
v_gene: TRBV5-1; j_gene: TRBJ1-1; CDR3aa: ASSLETAHAAF
v_gene: TRBV30; j_gene: TRBJ1-2; CDR3aa: AWSVGGGNGYT
v_gene: TRBV27; j_gene: TRBJ1-5; CDR3aa: ASSLDREQPQH
v_gene: TRBV6-7; j_gene: TRBJ2-1; CDR3aa: ASSWLAGDSQSEQF
v_gene: TRBV6-1; j_gene: TRBJ1-4; CDR3aa: ASRSTEPEKLF
v_gene: TRBV30; j_gene: TRBJ1-2; CDR3aa: AWSVLAGALYGYT
v_gene: TRBV2; j_gene: TRBJ2-3; CDR3aa: ASSEVGGAGDTQY
v_gene: TRBV5-1; j_gene: TRBJ2-5; CDR3aa: ASSFVRGETQY
v_gene: TRBV10-3; j_gene: TRBJ1-5; CDR3aa: AISDEGGTFQPQH
v_gene: TRBV10-3; j_gene: TRBJ1-3; CDR3aa: AIILETPANTIY
v_gene: TRBV7-9; j_gene: TRBJ2-7; CDR3aa: ASTPVGPSYEQY
v_gene: TRBV30; j_gene: TRBJ2-3; CDR3aa: AWTWVWGTDTQY
v_gene: TRBV9; j_gene: TRBJ1-2; CDR3aa: ASSPGTLYGYT
v_gene: TRBV6-1; j_gene: TRBJ2-2; CDR3aa: ASSEVLTGGELF
v_gene: TRBV19; j_gene: TRBJ2-4; CDR3aa: ASSSSGGPKNIQY
v_gene: TRBV5-1; j_gene: TRBJ1-2; CDR3aa: ASSPTTQGGYT
v_gene: TRBV5-6; j_gene: TRBJ1-5; CDR3aa: ASSFGTGVNQPQH
v_gene: TRBV2; j_gene: TRBJ2-2; CDR3aa: ASSEGGTNTGELF
v_gene: TRBV4-2; j_gene: TRBJ2-5; CDR3aa: ASSQGVAVGQETQY
v_gene: TRBV5-1; j_gene: TRBJ2-6; CDR3aa: ASSLDGSGANVLT
v_gene: TRBV2; j_gene: TRBJ2-5; CDR3aa: ASSPLAVPQETQY
v_gene: TRBV4-1; j_gene: TRBJ2-7; CDR3aa: ASSGTGSYEQY
v_gene: TRBV7-9; j_gene: TRBJ1-2; CDR3aa: ASSLKGQGDGYT
v_gene: TRBV5-1; j_gene: TRBJ2-3; CDR3aa: ASSLDRASGFAGGTDTQY
v_gene: TRBV5-1; j_gene: TRBJ1-2; CDR3aa: ASSLVSARYSYT
v_gene: TRBV2; j_gene: TRBJ2-1; CDR3aa: ASSDPTGRSEQF
v_gene: TRBV28; j_gene: TRBJ1-1; CDR3aa: ASSWLENTEAF
v_gene: TRBV5-1; j_gene: TRBJ1-1; CDR3aa: ASSLGPRGLNTEAF
v_gene: TRBV2; j_gene: TRBJ1-2; CDR3aa: ASSEARMVSPLGYT
v_gene: TRBV29-1; j_gene: TRBJ2-3; CDR3aa: SVTGNPTDTQY
v_gene: TRBV28; j_gene: TRBJ1-5; CDR3aa: ASIRAGVVNQPQH
v_gene: TRBV11-2; j_gene: TRBJ1-1; CDR3aa: ASSPLAVSGVPEAF
v_gene: TRBV5-1; j_gene: TRBJ2-5; CDR3aa: ASSLAGTRQETQY
v_gene: TRBV5-1; j_gene: TRBJ2-1; CDR3aa: ASSSTRNEQF
v_gene: TRBV28; j_gene: TRBJ1-5; CDR3aa: ASSLHLFYGTKDSNQPQH
v_gene: TRBV5-1; j_gene: TRBJ2-5; CDR3aa: ASSLEPAGKVETQY
v_gene: TRBV6-5; j_gene: TRBJ2-2; CDR3aa: ASSGTHNTGELF
v_gene: TRBV11-2; j_gene: TRBJ2-3; CDR3aa: ASSTWSEDPGADTQY
v_gene: TRBV29-1; j_gene: TRBJ2-5; CDR3aa: SVGLYGETQY
v_gene: TRBV7-3; j_gene: TRBJ2-7; CDR3aa: ASSLIGSGEQY
v_gene: TRBV6-1; j_gene: TRBJ2-7; CDR3aa: ASRGPTAYEQY
v_gene: TRBV11-2; j_gene: TRBJ1-2; CDR3aa: ASSLGSRGGYGYT
v_gene: TRBV5-8; j_gene: TRBJ1-2; CDR3aa: ASSKDSGGTYGYT
v_gene: TRBV4-1; j_gene: TRBJ2-5; CDR3aa: ASSQDGGPQETQY
v_gene: TRBV7-9; j_gene: TRBJ1-4; CDR3aa: ASSLELATNEKLF
v_gene: TRBV6-6; j_gene: TRBJ2-7; CDR3aa: ASSSGPGQGPPEQY
v_gene: TRBV4-1; j_gene: TRBJ1-1; CDR3aa: ASSQPGQLNTEAF
v_gene: TRBV6-5; j_gene: TRBJ1-2; CDR3aa: ASSTRDRGYGYT
v_gene: TRBV7-2; j_gene: TRBJ2-7; CDR3aa: ASVWGGTYEQY
v_gene: TRBV11-3; j_gene: TRBJ1-1; CDR3aa: ASSFNQYTEAF